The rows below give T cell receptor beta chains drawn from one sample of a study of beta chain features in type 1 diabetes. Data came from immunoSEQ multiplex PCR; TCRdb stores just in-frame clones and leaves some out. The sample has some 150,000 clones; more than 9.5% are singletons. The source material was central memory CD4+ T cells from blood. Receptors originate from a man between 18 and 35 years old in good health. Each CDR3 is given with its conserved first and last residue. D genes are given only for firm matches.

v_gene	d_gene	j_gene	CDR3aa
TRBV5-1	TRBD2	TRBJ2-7	CASSSSGGTSYEQYF
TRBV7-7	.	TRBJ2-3	CASSDPGATQYF
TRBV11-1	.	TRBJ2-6	CASSFRTISKANVLTF
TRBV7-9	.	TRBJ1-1	CASSSGQGDVAEAFF
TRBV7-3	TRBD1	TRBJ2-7	CASSLQPGGKVYEQYF
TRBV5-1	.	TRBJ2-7	CASSLDTTAIRSYEQYF
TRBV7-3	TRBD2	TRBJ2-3	CASSLTSGRAYTDTQYF
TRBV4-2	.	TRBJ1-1	CASSQAPATGNTEAFF
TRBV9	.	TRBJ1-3	CASSVRGGNTIYF
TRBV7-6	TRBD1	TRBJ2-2	CASSPRGTNTGELFF
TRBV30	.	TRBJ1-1	CAWSKTGVLNTEAFF
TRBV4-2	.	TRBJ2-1	CASSLRQGPNNEQFF
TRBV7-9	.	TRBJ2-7	CASSQTSKSSYEQYF
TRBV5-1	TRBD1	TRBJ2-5	CASSPQGAQETQYF
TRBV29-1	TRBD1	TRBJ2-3	CSVERDRATDTQYF
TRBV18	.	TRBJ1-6	CASSPGGDNSPLHF
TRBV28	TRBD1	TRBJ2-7	CASTRTGDEQYF
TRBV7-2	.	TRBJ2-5	CASSSPWSETQYF
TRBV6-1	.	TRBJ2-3	CASSSRDDSDTQYF
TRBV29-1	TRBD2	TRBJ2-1	CSVEASGNYNEQFF
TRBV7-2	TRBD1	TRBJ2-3	CASRPPGQGTDTQYF
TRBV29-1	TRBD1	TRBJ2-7	CSVLRTGRYEQYF
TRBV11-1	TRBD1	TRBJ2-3	CASSPGTGHTDTQYF
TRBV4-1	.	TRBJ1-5	CASSQDEEQPQHF
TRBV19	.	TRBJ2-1	CASRNRDTGQFF
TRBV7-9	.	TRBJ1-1	CASSLDLEAFF
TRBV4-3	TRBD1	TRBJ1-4	CASSQELTGTGGGKLFF
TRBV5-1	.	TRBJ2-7	CASRSFTTYEQYF
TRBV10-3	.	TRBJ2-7	CAISEPGSPTIYEQYF
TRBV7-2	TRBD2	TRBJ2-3	CASSLKASGLGGTDTQYF
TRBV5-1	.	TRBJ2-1	CASSMTVSYNEQFF
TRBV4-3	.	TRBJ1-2	CASSQDYRDNYGYTF
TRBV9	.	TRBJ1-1	CASSRSGNTEAFF
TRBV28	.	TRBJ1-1	CASSLRAAYTEAFF
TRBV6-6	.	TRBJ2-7	CASSYPKGVEQYF
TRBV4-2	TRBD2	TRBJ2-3	CASSQDQGGTDYPSFTDTQYF
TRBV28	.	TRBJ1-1	CASSLAGGGQAFF
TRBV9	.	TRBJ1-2	CASSVDQGYGYTF
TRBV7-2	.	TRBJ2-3	CVSGGTDTQYF
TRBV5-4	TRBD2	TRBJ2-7	CASSQTSGSRYEQYF
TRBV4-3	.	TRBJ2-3	CASSQEFPGGESTDTQYF
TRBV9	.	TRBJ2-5	CASSVMPGTGQETQYF
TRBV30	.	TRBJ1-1	CAWSIQGHTEAFF
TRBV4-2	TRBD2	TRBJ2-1	CASSQEWREYNEQFF
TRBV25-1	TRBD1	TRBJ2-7	CASSAGDRGLYEQYF
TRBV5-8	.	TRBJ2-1	CASSSGQFSTYNEQFF
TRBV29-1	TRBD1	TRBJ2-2	CSVVQGASGELFF
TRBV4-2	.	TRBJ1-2	CASSQDQGYNYGYTF
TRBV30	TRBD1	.	CAWTLGGTGTYEQYF
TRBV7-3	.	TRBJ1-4	CASSPDREKLFF
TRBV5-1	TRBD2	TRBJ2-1	CASSLDPAGGHNEQFF
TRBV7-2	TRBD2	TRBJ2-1	CASSSLAGGTYNEQFF
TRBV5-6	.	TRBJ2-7	CASSLHREQYF
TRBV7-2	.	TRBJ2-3	CASSAPSGNTDTQYF